These T cell receptor beta chains were read from a single sample in a study of HIV-infected children after antiretroviral therapy interruption. TCRdb reprocessed the 3' RACE reads with MiXCR, giving one entry per CDR3 protein. The repertoire holds about 15,000 distinct CDR3 sequences, with 3.4% as singletons. The starting material was CD45RO+ CD8+ T cells from PBMCs, pooled from several time points, obtained from a donor given antiretroviral therapy, either interrupted or continuous. These receptors were taken from a pool of human donors with HIV. The CDR3 runs from the conserved cysteine through the conserved F or W. Each record gives: V gene, clone size, J gene, D gene, CDR3 DNA, CDR3 protein. The D gene is left open where the match is weak. Where a row states a size, it is once, few, many or the class of an expanded clone; other rows omit it.

TRBV14	few	TRBJ2-2	NA	TGTGCCAGCAGCCAAGTAGGGAACACCGGGGAGCTGTTTTTT	CASSQVGNTGELFF
TRBV20-1	few	TRBJ2-1	NA	TGCAGTGCCTCAGATCTGGGGGGCTCCTACAATGAGCAGTTCTTC	CSASDLGGSYNEQFF
TRBV6-5	many	TRBJ2-7	TRBD2	TGTGCCAGCAGAACTAGCGGGGGCTACGAGCAGTACTTC	CASRTSGGYEQYF
TRBV7-8	many	TRBJ1-2	TRBD1	TGTGCCAGCAGCTCAGGGGGCATCTATGGCTACACCTTC	CASSSGGIYGYTF
TRBV6-8	many	TRBJ2-7	NA	TGTGCCACCCAGTCGGACGAGCAGTACTTC	CATQSDEQYF
TRBV25-1	many	TRBJ2-7	TRBD1	TGTGCCAGCAGTCCCCAGGACAGGTACGAGCAGTACTTC	CASSPQDRYEQYF
TRBV7-9	many	TRBJ2-1	NA	TGTGCCAGCAGCTCCGAGTGGGAATACGATGAGCAGTTCTTC	CASSSEWEYDEQFF
TRBV10-3	many	TRBJ2-7	NA	TGTGCCATCAGTAACACCCCCTACGAGCAGTACTTC	CAISNTPYEQYF
TRBV23-1	many	TRBJ1-5	NA	TGCGCCAGCAGTCCCCCCGATAGATCTCAGCCCCAGCATTTT	CASSPPDRSQPQHF
TRBV5-5	many	TRBJ2-1	NA	TGTGCCAGCAGCTTCGTATCTTTAGCAGGGTCCTATGAGCAGTTCTTC	CASSFVSLAGSYEQFF
TRBV11-2	many	TRBJ2-5	NA	TGTGCCAGCAGCTTAGTAGGAGGGGGAGGAGAGACCCAGTACTTC	CASSLVGGGGETQYF
TRBV7-2	many	TRBJ2-5	NA	TGTGCCAGCAGCCCGGCGACTGCCTACTCATACCAAGAGACCCAGTACTTC	CASSPATAYSYQETQYF
TRBV28	many	TRBJ2-7	NA	TGTGCCAGCAGTTTATGGGTCAGGGTCCCCTACGAGCAGTACTTC	CASSLWVRVPYEQYF
TRBV20-1	many	TRBJ2-4	NA	TGCAGTGCTAGGCTCAGGGGTCTCGGAGACATTCAGTACTTC	CSARLRGLGDIQYF
TRBV29-1	many	TRBJ2-1	NA	TGCAGCGTTGATTACACACCTAATGAGCAGTTCTTC	CSVDYTPNEQFF
TRBV29-1	many	TRBJ2-1	NA	TGCAGCGTTGAGCCCCCCTTCAGGCTTAATGAGCAGTTCTTC	CSVEPPFRLNEQFF
TRBV7-2	NA	TRBJ2-7	TRBD1	TGTGCCAGCAGCTTCCGGGACAGAGAGCCCTACGAGCAGTACTTC	CASSFRDREPYEQYF
TRBV11-2	medium-sized	TRBJ1-2	NA	TGTGCCAGCGGCGAGCTTGGATCATATGGCTACACCTTC	CASGELGSYGYTF
TRBV7-7	many	TRBJ2-7	NA	TGTGCCAGCAGCCCCTTCGGGGATTCCTACGAGCAGTACTTC	CASSPFGDSYEQYF
TRBV25-1	many	TRBJ1-5	NA	TGTGCCAGCAGCGACGGAGGACATCAGCCCCAGCATTTT	CASSDGGHQPQHF
TRBV2	many	TRBJ1-2	NA	TGTGCCAGCAGTGAGGTGCGGGGAGGAGGAAATGGCTACACCTTC	CASSEVRGGGNGYTF
TRBV5-5	NA	TRBJ1-1	NA	TGTGCCAGCAGCCCCGTCTTGACCGGGTTCCTGAACACTGAAGCTTTCTTT	CASSPVLTGFLNTEAFF
TRBV12-3/TRBV12-4	many	TRBJ1-1	NA	TGTGCCAGCAGTTTAGATTCGAACACTGAAGCTTTCTTT	CASSLDSNTEAFF
TRBV6-1	few	TRBJ2-3	TRBD2	TGTGCCAGCTCTGTCCCCCGCGGGGGGGCAGGGGGTACGCAGTATTTT	CASSVPRGGAGGTQYF
TRBV28	many	TRBJ1-2	NA	TGTGCCAGCAGCCTTCCTGGAGGCTACACCTTC	CASSLPGGYTF
TRBV11-2	many	TRBJ2-5	NA	TGTGCCAGCAGCTCCCTCGAGGCGGCACAAGAGACCCAGTACTTC	CASSSLEAAQETQYF
TRBV12-5	many	TRBJ1-1	TRBD1	TGTGCTAGTTGTTTGGTCGTGGGACAGCCTGAGTTCATGAACACTGAAGCTTTCTTT	CASCLVVGQPEFMNTEAFF
TRBV27	many	TRBJ1-1	TRBD1	TGTGCCAGCAGGGTACAGGGGGGTCAGGCTGAAGCTTTCTTT	CASRVQGGQAEAFF
TRBV12-3/TRBV12-4	many	TRBJ1-3	NA	TGTGCCAGCACCCTCGGGACGGTCGAAAACACCATATATTTT	CASTLGTVENTIYF
TRBV5-8	NA	TRBJ1-5	TRBD1	TGTGCCAGCAGCTTGGAGTCAGGGGGTAGCAATCAGCCCCAGCATTTT	CASSLESGGSNQPQHF
TRBV19	many	TRBJ2-1	NA	TGTGCCAGTAGTCCCAGGGATCAACCCTACAATGAGCAGTTCTTC	CASSPRDQPYNEQFF
TRBV20-1	many	TRBJ1-1	NA	TGCAGTGCTGTTACAGGGATTTATTCTGAAGCTTTCTTT	CSAVTGIYSEAFF
TRBV7-9	many	TRBJ1-1	NA	TGTGCCAGCAGCTTCAGGCAGGGTTGGACTGAAGCTTTCTTT	CASSFRQGWTEAFF
TRBV19	NA	TRBJ2-5	NA	TGTGCCAGTAGTCTCCCCGGAGAAGCGGAGACCCAGTACTTC	CASSLPGEAETQYF
TRBV14	many	TRBJ2-3	TRBD2	TGTGCCAGCAGCCAACGGGGACTAGCGTCAGGCACAGATACGCAGTATTTT	CASSQRGLASGTDTQYF
TRBV5-6	many	TRBJ2-5	TRBD2	TGTGCCAGCAGCTCACAAGAGACTAGCTGGGAGACCCAGTACTTC	CASSSQETSWETQYF
TRBV29-1	few	TRBJ1-1	NA	TGCAGCTGGGAGAAGGTCGGCACTGAAGCTTTCTTT	CSWEKVGTEAFF
TRBV29-1	many	TRBJ2-3	TRBD1	TGCAGCGTTGAAGATCTTTTGGGACAGGTCAAACCAGATACGCAGTATTTT	CSVEDLLGQVKPDTQYF
TRBV6-6	many	TRBJ1-2	NA	TGTGCCAGCACGGCAGGGGACACGGTTAACTATGGCTACACCTTC	CASTAGDTVNYGYTF
TRBV2	many	TRBJ2-1	TRBD2	TGTGCCAGCAGTGACCCAGCGGGAGACGTCTCCTACAATGAGCAGTTCTTC	CASSDPAGDVSYNEQFF
TRBV23-1	many	TRBJ1-1	NA	TGCGCCAGCAGTGACAACACTGAAGCTTTCTTT	CASSDNTEAFF
TRBV4-2	few	TRBJ2-3	TRBD2	TGTGCCAGCAGCCAAGATCGGGGGGGGGGCACAGATACGCAGTATTTT	CASSQDRGGGTDTQYF
TRBV6-1	many	TRBJ2-7	TRBD1	TGTGCCAGCAGCCTTCCGGGACAGGGCTACGAGCAGTACTTC	CASSLPGQGYEQYF
TRBV14	many	TRBJ2-2	NA	TGTGCCAGCAGCCCGTTAGCCGGGGAGCTGTTTTTT	CASSPLAGELFF
TRBV2	NA	TRBJ1-1	NA	TGTGCCAGCAGTGGGCGGGAAGGGGCGAACACTGAAGCTTTCTTT	CASSGREGANTEAFF